The rows below give T cell receptor beta chains drawn from one sample of a study of T cell repertoires in cytomegalovirus infection. TCRdb analysed the reads with MiXCR anew, one entry per CDR3 protein. The profile shows hundreds of thousands of distinct CDR3 sequences, 20% to 30% of them singletons. The sample consisted of CD8+ T cells from PBMCs. Receptors were obtained from a human donor in good health (CMV status not recorded). Some clones in this sample may be carry-over from other donors' samples. Both conserved end residues are part of each CDR3. D genes are given only for firm matches. The size of a clone is reported for some rows only, either as once, few or many, or as a class for expanded clones.

D gene	J gene	V gene	clone size	CDR3 protein	CDR3 DNA
NA	TRBJ2-5	TRBV29-1	NA	CSVNGVTKETQYF	TGCAGCGTTAACGGGGTTACGAAGGAGACCCAGTACTTC
NA	TRBJ1-2	TRBV12-3/TRBV12-4	NA	CASGYVGGYGYTF	TGTGCCAGCGGGTACGTGGGAGGCTATGGCTACACCTTC
NA	TRBJ2-7	TRBV6-2/TRBV6-3	few	CASSMHRAYEQYF	TGTGCCAGCAGTATGCACAGGGCTTACGAGCAGTACTTC
NA	TRBJ1-2	TRBV12-3/TRBV12-4	many	CASSSGQIYGYTF	TGTGCCAGCAGCTCCGGACAGATCTATGGCTACACCTTC
TRBD1	TRBJ1-4	TRBV7-9	few	CASSGPRQGATTNEKLFF	TGTGCCAGCAGCGGCCCTCGACAGGGGGCGACAACTAATGAAAAACTGTTTTTT
NA	TRBJ2-2	TRBV7-2	NA	CASSLGGRRHLNTGELFF	TGTGCCAGCAGCTTAGGGGGGAGGCGACACCTGAACACCGGGGAGCTGTTTTTT
NA	TRBJ1-5	TRBV15	NA	CATSRDLGVNQPQHF	TGTGCCACCAGCAGAGATTTAGGGGTCAATCAGCCCCAGCATTTT
TRBD1	TRBJ1-4	TRBV7-6	many	CASSPRQGDEKLFF	TGTGCCAGCAGCCCTCGACAGGGTGACGAAAAACTGTTTTTT
TRBD1	TRBJ2-4	TRBV7-9	NA	CASSIYRGRELLQYF	TGTGCCAGCAGCATTTACAGGGGGCGCGAACTACTTCAGTACTTC
NA	TRBJ1-1	TRBV7-2	many	CASSPVPGLGYTEAFF	TGTGCCAGCAGCCCGGTTCCGGGTCTCGGGTACACTGAAGCTTTCTTT
NA	TRBJ2-3	TRBV18	few	CASSPPGKEGTDTQYF	TGTGCCAGCTCACCACCCGGGAAGGAGGGCACAGATACGCAGTATTTT
TRBD1	TRBJ2-3	TRBV12-3/TRBV12-4	few	CASTPGTGGRGDTQYF	TGTGCCAGCACCCCCGGGACAGGGGGGAGAGGAGATACGCAGTATTTT
NA	TRBJ1-2	TRBV7-9	NA	CASSIGGRGYTF	TGTGCCAGCAGCATCGGGGGACGCGGCTACACCTTC
NA	TRBJ1-1	TRBV7-9	many	CASSLWSNTEAFF	TGTGCCAGCAGCTTATGGTCGAACACTGAAGCTTTCTTT
TRBD1	TRBJ1-5	TRBV6-2/TRBV6-3	few	CASSYRDRGVNQPQHF	TGTGCCAGCAGTTACCGGGACAGGGGGGTCAATCAGCCCCAGCATTTT